These 21 T cell receptor beta chains were all obtained from the same sample, sequenced in a study of blood T cell repertoires in COVID-19 (dated by TCRdb to 2018 to 2020). The library was built by means of the immunoSEQ multiplex PCR assay. TCRdb retrieved this table from immuneACCESS and kept in-frame rearrangements only. Not all clones are present; in checked studies, unresolved V genes account for under half, and no reason is known for the remainder. Counted in this sample were around 46,000 clones; about 89% of them appeared once. The top ten hold approximately 15% of the sample. The sequenced material came from peripheral blood. The receptors shown here come from a man aged 55 to 69 with active or convalescent COVID-19.

The CDR3 DNA follows: TGCGCCAGCAGCCTCCACAATAGCAATCAGCCCCAGCATTTT. This codes for CASSLHNSNQPQHF. V and J are TRBV10-2 and TRBJ1-5; D gene unclear. Trimming left V 6 bases short and J 0 bases short, with 9 bases between. This CDR3 spans 14 amino acids. Germline V gives CDR1 WSHSY, CDR2 SAAADI.

V and J are TRBV7-2 and TRBJ2-7, with TRBD2 matching over 13 bases. Germline-derived CDR1 and CDR2 are SGHTA and FQGNSA. CDR3 length: 16 residues. Germline trimming cut 5 bases from V and 2 bases from J; bases unmatched to any gene: 6. CDR3 amino acids: CASSPGTSGVAYEQYF. The DNA of the CDR3 is TGTGCCAGCAGCCCCGGGACTAGCGGGGTCGCCTACGAGCAGTACTTC. Drawing the rest from reference TRBV7-2 and TRBJ2-7, the complete variable domain is GAGVSQSPSNKVTEKGKDVELRCDPISGHTALYWYRQSLGQGLEFLIYFQGNSAPDKSGLPSDRFSAERTGGSVSTLTIQRTQQEDSAVYLCASSPGTSGVAYEQYFGPGTRLTVT.

This clone was detected only once. In DNA, the CDR3 is TGTGCCAGCAGTGAAGGACAGGACAATCAGCCCCAGCATTTT. It codes for CASSEGQDNQPQHF. This chain links TRBV2 with TRBJ1-5; tentatively, D is TRBD1 (6 bases). Trimming took off 1 base at V and 3 bases at J, with 7 bases between the two ends. The germline V gene has CDR1 SNHLY and CDR2 FYNNEI. The CDR3 contains 14 residues.

Only a few counts were recorded for this clone. The rearrangement joins TRBV11-1 to TRBJ2-2, with 9 nucleotides matching TRBD2. V lost 5 bases to trimming and J lost 4 bases; unmatched junction nucleotides: 5. This CDR3 region has 15 residues. Germline V gene lookup returns CDR1 SGHAT and CDR2 FQDESV (reference sequence). The chain's CDR3 is CASSPLAGSTGELFF. CDR3 nucleotide sequence: TGTGCCAGCAGCCCCCTAGCGGGAAGCACCGGGGAGCTGTTTTTT.

This chain links TRBV9 with TRBJ1-2; 8 bases are shared with TRBD1. V was clipped by 3 bases and J by 5 bases; unmatched bases: 6. The germline gives CDR1 SGDLS, CDR2 YYNGEE. The CDR3 is 14 amino acids. CDR3 DNA sequence: TGTGCCAGCAGCGGACCTACAGGGGGATATGGCTACACCTTC. It yields the protein CASSGPTGGYGYTF.

The V and J genes are TRBV30 and TRBJ1-5; D gene ambiguous. V dropped 5 bases and J dropped 6 bases, with 17 bases sitting between them. Looked up from germline, CDR1 is GTSNPN and CDR2 is SVGIG (reference sequence). The CDR3 covers 14 residues. CDR3 sequence reads: CAWEGSQGGQPQHF. CDR3 DNA sequence: TGTGCCTGGGAGGGATCCCAAGGAGGTCAGCCCCAGCATTTT.

The rearrangement links TRBV7-8 to TRBJ2-3; TRBD2 aligns across 12 bases. This CDR3 contains 17 residues. J lost 0 bases, V lost 5 bases, and 6 bases had no gene match. The germline gives CDR1 SGHVS, CDR2 FQNEAQ. The CDR3 protein is CASSRWTSGVSTDTQYF. The CDR3 DNA sequence: TGTGCCAGCAGCCGATGGACTAGCGGGGTTAGCACAGATACGCAGTATTTT. Together with reference TRBV7-8 and TRBJ2-3, the CDR3 gives the full variable domain: GAGVSQSPRYKVAKRGQDVALRCDPISGHVSLFWYQQALGQGPEFLTYFQNEAQLDKSGLPSDRFFAERPEGSVSTLKIQRTQQEDSAVYLCASSRWTSGVSTDTQYFGPGTRLTVL.

The chain has TRBV4-2 and TRBJ2-1; 10 nucleotides align to TRBD2. CDR3 length: 18 amino acids. Germline CDR1 is LGHNA and CDR2 is YNFKEQ. The V and J ends lost 0 bases and 6 bases, in that order; junction bases with no gene match: 11. CDR3: CASSQDRERGGLLNEQFF. As DNA, the CDR3 is TGTGCCAGCAGCCAAGATAGGGAGCGGGGGGGCCTACTCAATGAGCAGTTCTTC.

This chain joins TRBV5-4 and TRBJ2-5; 9 nucleotides match TRBD2. J was trimmed by 5 bases and V by 3 bases; bases with no gene match: 11. The CDR3 extends over 16 amino acids. The germline gives CDR1 SGHNT, CDR2 YYREEE (reference sequence). The CDR3 loop is CASSSMTGTSYETQYF. The DNA for the CDR3 is TGTGCCAGCAGCTCAATGACCGGGACTAGCTACGAGACCCAGTACTTC.

The J gene is TRBJ2-6, the V gene TRBV5-6; 8 bases line up with TRBD2. The J segment lost 0 bases and the V segment lost 10 bases, leaving 3 bases of the junction unmatched. Germline CDR1 SGHDT, CDR2 YYEEEE. The CDR3 is 14 residues long. Here the CDR3 reads CAAGGSSGANVLTF. The CDR3 DNA reads as TGTGCCGCGGGGGGTTCCTCTGGGGCCAACGTCCTGACTTTC.

This clone showed up just once. V and J are TRBV19 and TRBJ1-6, with 7 bases aligning to TRBD1. Germline lookup yields CDR1 LNHDA and CDR2 SQIVND (reference sequence). V was pared by 10 bases and J by 10 bases, with 4 bases of the junction left unmatched. The CDR3 contains 11 residues. Here the CDR3 reads CATGGSSPLHF. The CDR3 DNA is TGTGCCACAGGGGGTAGCTCACCCCTCCACTTT.

The V and J genes are TRBV30 and TRBJ1-6; 8 bases fit TRBD1. From germline, CDR1 is GTSNPN and CDR2 SVGIG (reference sequence). V was clipped by 2 bases and J by 4 bases; unmatched bases: 7. This CDR3 spans 16 amino acids. The CDR3 loop reads CAWSPGQGQYNSPLHF. The CDR3 coding sequence is TGTGCCTGGAGTCCCGGACAGGGACAGTATAATTCACCCCTCCACTTT.

This clone was seen only a few times. This chain connects TRBV5-6 to TRBJ1-5, with 8 bases matching TRBD1. Germline V CDR1 and CDR2: SGHDT, YYEEEE. CDR3 length: 15 residues. Germline trimming cut 1 base from V and 6 bases from J; bases unmatched to any gene: 6. The CDR3 nucleotides read TGTGCCAGCAGCTTGTGGGCAGGGGGCCGTCAGCCCCAGCATTTT. Amino acid sequence: CASSLWAGGRQPQHF.

The V call is TRBV6-6, the J call TRBJ1-6; a possible D gene is TRBD1 (5 bases). V lost 8 bases and J 4 bases, leaving 9 bases between the germline ends. Germline V gene sequence: CDR1 MNHNY, CDR2 SVGAGI (reference sequence). The CDR3 covers 13 residues. CDR3 DNA: TGTGCCAGCGTGTCAGGGTATAATTCACCCCTCCACTTT. Amino acids: CASVSGYNSPLHF.

The rearrangement uses TRBV5-1 and TRBJ1-1; 7 nucleotides line up with TRBD1. V gave up 4 bases and J gave up 1 base; unmatched junction bases: 7. The CDR3 length is 15 residues. The germline CDR1 and CDR2 sequences are SGHRS and YFSETQ. CDR3 in DNA: TGCGCCAGCAGCCGACAGGGTATCGGGAACACTGAAGCTTTCTTT. Amino acids: CASSRQGIGNTEAFF.

This clone was recorded once. The chain uses TRBV4-2 and TRBJ1-3, with D perhaps TRBD1 (5 bases). CDR3 length: 16 amino acids. Trimming took off 4 bases at V and 0 bases at J, with 13 bases between the two ends. In germline, CDR1 is LGHNA, CDR2 YNFKEQ. CDR3 nucleotides: TGTGCCAGCAGCCTGGCATCGGGGGACTCTGGAAACACCATATATTTT. Its protein product is CASSLASGDSGNTIYF.

The chain couples TRBV5-1 to TRBJ1-2; maybe TRBD1 (5 bases). Per the germline V gene, CDR1 is SGHRS and CDR2 is YFSETQ. The V end lost 0 bases, the J end lost 4 bases, and 13 bases lay between the germline ends. The CDR3 is 15 residues long. The CDR3 nucleotides are TGCGCCAGCAGCTTGGCCGTCGAGGGACTCTATGGCTACACCTTC. Amino acid sequence: CASSLAVEGLYGYTF.

The chain links TRBV3-1 (or the pseudogene TRBV3-2) to TRBJ1-1, with no clear D. Trimming removed 4 bases at V and 11 bases at J, with 20 bases between. Germline V gives CDR1 LGHDT, CDR2 YNNKEL (reference sequence). CDR3 length: 14 amino acids. The CDR3 is CASSLKAGLMRAFF. CDR3 in DNA: TGTGCCAGCAGCCTTAAGGCAGGCCTGATGCGTGCTTTCTTT.

The chain employs TRBV6-5 and TRBJ1-6; 8 bases agree with TRBD1. V lost 6 bases, J lost 10 bases, and 8 bases stayed unmatched. This CDR3 contains 14 residues. CDR1 and CDR2 from the germline V gene are MNHEY and SVGAGI. The CDR3 nucleotides read TGTGCCAGCAGGGATTGGACAGGGAGCTCACCCCTCCACTTT. Encoded protein: CASRDWTGSSPLHF.

The chain couples TRBV2 to TRBJ2-7, with D unresolved. Trimming left V 5 bases short and J 1 base short, with 15 bases between. The CDR3 extends over 15 amino acids. CDR1 is SNHLY and CDR2 is FYNNEI in the germline V gene. CDR3 loop: CASSPSSRFSYEQYF. DNA of the CDR3: TGTGCCAGCAGTCCCTCGAGCAGGTTTTCCTACGAGCAGTACTTC.

The rearrangement links TRBV5-1 to TRBJ1-1; D gene uncertain. The germline V gene has CDR1 SGHRS and CDR2 YFSETQ. The V end was cut by 0 bases, the J end by 6 bases, with 6 bases between. This CDR3 is built from 12 residues. CDR3 in amino acids: CASSLGQAEAFF. CDR3 DNA sequence: TGCGCCAGCAGCTTGGGTCAGGCTGAAGCTTTCTTT. The full variable domain, its missing parts supplied by reference TRBV5-1 and TRBJ1-1, is KAGVTQTPRYLIKTRGQQVTLSCSPISGHRSVSWYQQTPGQGLQFLFEYFSETQRNKGNFPGRFSGRQFSNSRSEMNVSTLELGDSALYLCASSLGQAEAFFGQGTRLTVV.